This T cell receptor beta chain was sequenced in a study of identical twins (dated by TCRdb to the mid-2010s). Regarding the complete study: TCR alpha and beta repertoires from monozygotic twins, unrelated adults of various ages and cord blood were deep-sequenced to test whether fetal clonotypes persist. To rule out contamination, the twin experiments were replicated at different times with different library preparation protocols. Paper-wide results and their limitations: The excess sharing between twins in beta out-of-frame sequences was weaker because fewer shared sequences reduced the signal-to-noise ratio. Because the same donors could not be followed over many years, conclusions were based on cross-sectional statistical analysis. Invariant T cells such as MAIT and iNKT could partly confound zero-insertion analyses, although diverse VJ usage argued against such confounding for most clonotypes. Fewer insertions were carried by abundant cord blood beta clonotypes; a weaker similar trend was observed in young adult naive repertoires, while no such trend was observed in memory repertoires. In monozygotic twins, out-of-frame TCR alpha sharing was systematically underestimated by recombination models, although the models agreed with sharing between unrelated individuals. Compared with coincidental sharing between unrelated individuals, an excess of low generation-probability sequences was observed among out-of-frame TCR alpha sequences shared between twins.

This clonotype was seen a few times. No antigen is known for it. There are no base qualities to consult, and no much larger clone falls within one base. Only healthy Caucasian donors were included. Three unrelated non-twin adults were additionally sequenced: a male aged 18 to 29, a male aged 50 to 60 and a female aged 50 to 60. Miltenyi CD45RO+ enrichment and human naive T-cell isolation kits were used to isolate memory (CD45RO+) and naive T cells from PBMC. Library generation was performed with 5' RACE. The run used an Illumina HiSeq 2000. Template switching added a universal primer binding site, and the final cDNA carried a unique molecular identifier that allowed TCR cDNA molecules to be counted accurately. First-strand cDNA for TCR alpha and beta chains was synthesized from specific primers in the conserved constant-segment region. To control for contamination, every cDNA library carried two barcodes: a SMART-Mk sample barcode plus Illumina barcodes. TruSeq adapter sequences along with Illumina sample barcodes were introduced in two successive PCR steps. The Illumina HiSeq platform was used with custom primers to sequence TCR alpha and beta cDNA libraries. The study's own analysis went as follows. MiGEC processed the raw reads to extract unique molecular identifiers, while MiXCR was used to determine the CDR3 positions. Recombination models were inferred per individual with the repgenHMM and IGoR tools using an EM algorithm. The tcR package in R was used for shared clonotype analysis, with sharing normalized by the product of cloneset sizes. Out-of-frame nonproductive sequences were analyzed to study raw recombination free of thymic and clonal selection effects. TCRdb handled the public reads itself, with Q25 trimming in fastp and clone calling in MiXCR, and kept productive beta chains. A single entry per CDR3 protein holds the most common genes and DNA from its merged rows. It is TCRdb's table, rather than the study itself, that gives the V and J calls and clone size. This sample is represented by roughly 690,000 distinct CDR3 sequences; 5.5% to 6.5% of them were singletons. The ten largest clones take up 1.5% to 2% of the sample.

CDR1 and CDR2, looked up from the germline V gene, are SGHVS and FQNEAQ. V is shortened by 6 bases, J by 3 bases, and the region joining them spans 15 bases. Taken from cysteine to valine, the CDR3 has 14 residues. The sequence is cut down to CDR3 DNA, 42 bases in frame from base 1. The rearranged chain carries TRBV7-8 and TRBJ2-7; the D gene is perhaps TRBD1, from 6 matching bases. This clonotype originated in a young man in good health. The sample comprised naive T cells sorted from blood. Explained via the paper, the cell subset or site label denotes: cells isolated with a human naive T-cell isolation kit. The nucleotides are TGTGCCAGCAGTCTAGAAGGACAGTTCTACGAGCAGTACGTC. Its product reads: CASSLEGQFYEQYV.